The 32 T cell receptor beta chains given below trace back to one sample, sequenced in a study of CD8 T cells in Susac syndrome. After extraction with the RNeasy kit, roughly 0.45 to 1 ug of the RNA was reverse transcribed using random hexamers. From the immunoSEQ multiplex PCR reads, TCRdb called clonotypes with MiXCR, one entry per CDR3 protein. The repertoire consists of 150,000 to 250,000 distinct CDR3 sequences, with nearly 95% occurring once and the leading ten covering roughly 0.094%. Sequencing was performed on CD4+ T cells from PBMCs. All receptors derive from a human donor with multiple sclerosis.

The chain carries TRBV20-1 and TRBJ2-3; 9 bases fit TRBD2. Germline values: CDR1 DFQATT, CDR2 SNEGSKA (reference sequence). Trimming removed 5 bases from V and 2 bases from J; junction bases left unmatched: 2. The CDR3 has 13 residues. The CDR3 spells CSALAGNTDTQYF. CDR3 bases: TGCAGTGCTCTAGCGGGGAACACAGATACGCAGTATTTT.

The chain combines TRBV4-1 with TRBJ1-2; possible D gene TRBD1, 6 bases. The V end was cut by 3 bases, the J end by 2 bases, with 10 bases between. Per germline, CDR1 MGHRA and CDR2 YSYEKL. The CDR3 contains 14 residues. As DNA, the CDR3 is TGCGCCAGCAGCCAGCAGGGGAACAACTATGGCTACACCTTC. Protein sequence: CASSQQGNNYGYTF.

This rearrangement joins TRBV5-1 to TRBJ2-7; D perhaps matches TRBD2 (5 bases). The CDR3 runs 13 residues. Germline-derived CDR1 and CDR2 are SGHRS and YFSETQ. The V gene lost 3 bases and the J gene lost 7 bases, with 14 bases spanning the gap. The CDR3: CASSSGLRWEQYF. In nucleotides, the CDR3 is TGCGCCAGCAGCTCTGGACTGCGCTGGGAGCAGTACTTC. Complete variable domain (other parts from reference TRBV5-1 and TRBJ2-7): KAGVTQTPRYLIKTRGQQVTLSCSPISGHRSVSWYQQTPGQGLQFLFEYFSETQRNKGNFPGRFSGRQFSNSRSEMNVSTLELGDSALYLCASSSGLRWEQYFGPGTRLTVT.

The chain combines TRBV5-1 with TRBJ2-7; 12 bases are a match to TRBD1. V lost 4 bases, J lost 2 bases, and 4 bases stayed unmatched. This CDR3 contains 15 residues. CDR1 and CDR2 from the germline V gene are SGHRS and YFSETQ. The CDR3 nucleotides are TGCGCCAGCAGCACGGGGACAGGGGGCCCCTACGAGCAGTACTTC. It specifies CASSTGTGGPYEQYF.

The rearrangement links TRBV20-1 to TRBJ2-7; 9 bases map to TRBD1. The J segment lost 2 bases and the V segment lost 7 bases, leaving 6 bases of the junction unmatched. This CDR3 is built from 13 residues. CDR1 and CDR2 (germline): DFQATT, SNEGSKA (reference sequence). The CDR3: CSVPDRGTYEQYF. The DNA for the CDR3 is TGCAGTGTCCCGGACAGGGGAACCTACGAGCAGTACTTC.

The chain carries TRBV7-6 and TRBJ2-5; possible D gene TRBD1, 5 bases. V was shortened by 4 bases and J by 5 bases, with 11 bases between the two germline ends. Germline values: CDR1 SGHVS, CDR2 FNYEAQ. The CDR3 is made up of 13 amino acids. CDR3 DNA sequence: TGTGCCAGCAGCTCATGGGGCATGGAGACCCAGTACTTC. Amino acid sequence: CASSSWGMETQYF.

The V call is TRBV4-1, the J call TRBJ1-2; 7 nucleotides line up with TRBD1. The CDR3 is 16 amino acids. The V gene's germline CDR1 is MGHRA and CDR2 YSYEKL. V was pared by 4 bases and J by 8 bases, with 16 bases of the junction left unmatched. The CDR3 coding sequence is TGCGCCAGCAGCCTCTCCGGGACAGCCTTTCATCGAGGCTACACCTTC. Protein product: CASSLSGTAFHRGYTF.

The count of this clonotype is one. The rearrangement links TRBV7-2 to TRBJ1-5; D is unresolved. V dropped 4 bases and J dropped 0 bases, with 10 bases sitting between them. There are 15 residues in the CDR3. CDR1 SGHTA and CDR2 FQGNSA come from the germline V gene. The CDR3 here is CASSSDGYSNQPQHF. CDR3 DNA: TGTGCCAGCAGCTCCGACGGGTATAGCAATCAGCCCCAGCATTTT.

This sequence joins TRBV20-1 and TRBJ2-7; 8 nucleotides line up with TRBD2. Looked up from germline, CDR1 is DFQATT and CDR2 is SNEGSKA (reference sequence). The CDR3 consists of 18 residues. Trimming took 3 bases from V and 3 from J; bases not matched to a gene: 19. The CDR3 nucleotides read TGCAGTGCTAGGCCAGGTAGGAGCGGGAGCCCTACCTTCTACGAGCAGTACTTC. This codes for CSARPGRSGSPTFYEQYF.

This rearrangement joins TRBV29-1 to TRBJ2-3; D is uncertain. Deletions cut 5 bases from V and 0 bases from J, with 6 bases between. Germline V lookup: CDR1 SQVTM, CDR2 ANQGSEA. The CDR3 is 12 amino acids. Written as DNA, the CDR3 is TGCAGCGTTCGAACCAGCACAGATACGCAGTATTTT. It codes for CSVRTSTDTQYF.

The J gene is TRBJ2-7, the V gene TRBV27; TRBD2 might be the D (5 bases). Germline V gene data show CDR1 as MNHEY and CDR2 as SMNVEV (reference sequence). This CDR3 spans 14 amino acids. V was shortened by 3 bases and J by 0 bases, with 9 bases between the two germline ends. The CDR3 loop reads CASSFTGSSYEQYF. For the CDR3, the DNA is TGTGCCAGCAGTTTTACGGGGAGCTCCTACGAGCAGTACTTC.

CDR3 residues: CSVPWGETQYF. The CDR3 nucleotides are TGCAGCGTCCCTTGGGGCGAGACCCAGTACTTC. This sequence joins TRBV29-1 and TRBJ2-5, with D possibly being TRBD1 (5 bases). Germline V gene data show CDR1 as SQVTM and CDR2 as ANQGSEA. The CDR3 sequence is 11 residues long. V was cut by 6 bases and J by 5 bases, with 10 bases left in between.

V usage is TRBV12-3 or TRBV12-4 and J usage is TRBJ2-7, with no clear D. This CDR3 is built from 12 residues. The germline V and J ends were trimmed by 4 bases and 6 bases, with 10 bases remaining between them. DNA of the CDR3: TGTGCCAGCAGTTGGTCCGCTGGCGAGCAGTACTTC. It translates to CASSWSAGEQYF.

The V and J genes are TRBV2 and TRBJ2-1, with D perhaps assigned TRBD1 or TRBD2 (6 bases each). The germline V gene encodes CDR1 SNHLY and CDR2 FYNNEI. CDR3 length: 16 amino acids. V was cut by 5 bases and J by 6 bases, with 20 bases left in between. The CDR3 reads CASSRTGGEVINEQFF. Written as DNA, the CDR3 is TGTGCCAGCAGTCGCACCGGGGGCGAGGTGATCAATGAGCAGTTCTTC. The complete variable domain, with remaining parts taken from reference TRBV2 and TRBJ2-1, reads EPEVTQTPSHQVTQMGQEVILRCVPISNHLYFYWYRQILGQKVEFLVSFYNNEISEKSEIFDDQFSVERPDGSNFTLKIRSTKLEDSAMYFCASSRTGGEVINEQFFGPGTRLTVL.

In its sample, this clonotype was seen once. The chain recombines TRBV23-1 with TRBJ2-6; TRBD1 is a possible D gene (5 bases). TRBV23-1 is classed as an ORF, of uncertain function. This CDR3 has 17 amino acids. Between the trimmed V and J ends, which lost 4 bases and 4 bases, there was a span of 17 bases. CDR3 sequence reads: CASSPLGAGSGANVLTF. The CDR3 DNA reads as TGCGCCAGCAGTCCCCTTGGGGCAGGGTCCGGGGCCAACGTCCTGACTTTC.

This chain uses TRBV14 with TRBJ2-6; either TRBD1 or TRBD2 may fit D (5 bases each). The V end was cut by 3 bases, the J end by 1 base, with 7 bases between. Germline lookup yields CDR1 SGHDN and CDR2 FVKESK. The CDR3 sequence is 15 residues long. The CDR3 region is CASSQRGSGANVLTF. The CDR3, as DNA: TGTGCCAGCAGCCAGAGGGGATCTGGGGCCAACGTCCTGACTTTC. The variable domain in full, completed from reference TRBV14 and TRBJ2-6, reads EAGVTQFPSHSVIEKGQTVTLRCDPISGHDNLYWYRRVMGKEIKFLLHFVKESKQDESGMPNNRFLAERTGGTYSTLKVQPAELEDSGVYFCASSQRGSGANVLTFGAGSRLTVL.

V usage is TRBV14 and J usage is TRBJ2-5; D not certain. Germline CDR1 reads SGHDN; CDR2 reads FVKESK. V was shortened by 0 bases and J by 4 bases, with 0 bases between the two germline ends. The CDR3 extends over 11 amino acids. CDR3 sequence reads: CASSQEETQYF. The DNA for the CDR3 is TGTGCCAGCAGCCAAGAAGAGACCCAGTACTTC. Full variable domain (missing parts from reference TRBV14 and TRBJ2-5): EAGVTQFPSHSVIEKGQTVTLRCDPISGHDNLYWYRRVMGKEIKFLLHFVKESKQDESGMPNNRFLAERTGGTYSTLKVQPAELEDSGVYFCASSQEETQYFGPGTRLLVL.

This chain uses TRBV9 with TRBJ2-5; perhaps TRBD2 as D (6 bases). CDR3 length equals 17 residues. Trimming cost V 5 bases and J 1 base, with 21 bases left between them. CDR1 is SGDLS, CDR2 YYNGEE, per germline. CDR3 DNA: TGTGCCAGCAGTGCCACCGGGGCTAGCGCACGCCAAGAGACCCAGTACTTC. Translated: CASSATGASARQETQYF.

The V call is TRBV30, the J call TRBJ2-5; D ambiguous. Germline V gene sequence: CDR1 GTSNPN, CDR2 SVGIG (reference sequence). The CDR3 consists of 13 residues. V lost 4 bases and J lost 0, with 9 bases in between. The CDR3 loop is CAWKPRNQETQYF. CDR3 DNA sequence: TGTGCCTGGAAACCACGAAACCAAGAGACCCAGTACTTC.

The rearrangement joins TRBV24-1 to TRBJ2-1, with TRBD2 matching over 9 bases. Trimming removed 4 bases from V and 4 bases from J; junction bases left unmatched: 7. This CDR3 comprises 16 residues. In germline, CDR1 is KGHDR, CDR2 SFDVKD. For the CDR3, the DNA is TGTGCCACCAGTGACTGGATCAGCGGGAGGTACAATGAGCAGTTCTTC. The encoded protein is CATSDWISGRYNEQFF.

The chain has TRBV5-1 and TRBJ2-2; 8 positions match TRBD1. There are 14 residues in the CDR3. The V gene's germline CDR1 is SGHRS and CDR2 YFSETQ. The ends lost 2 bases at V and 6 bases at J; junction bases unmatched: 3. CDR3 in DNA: TGCGCCAGCAGCTTCCAGGGGGCGCCCGGGGAGCTGTTTTTT. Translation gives CASSFQGAPGELFF. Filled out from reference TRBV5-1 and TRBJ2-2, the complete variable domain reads KAGVTQTPRYLIKTRGQQVTLSCSPISGHRSVSWYQQTPGQGLQFLFEYFSETQRNKGNFPGRFSGRQFSNSRSEMNVSTLELGDSALYLCASSFQGAPGELFFGEGSRLTVL.

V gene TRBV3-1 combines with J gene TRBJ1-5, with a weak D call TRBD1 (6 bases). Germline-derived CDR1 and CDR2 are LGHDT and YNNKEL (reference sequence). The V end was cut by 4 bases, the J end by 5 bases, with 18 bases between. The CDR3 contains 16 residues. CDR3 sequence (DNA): TGTGCCAGCAGCCTTTTTACGGGGGCGAGGGATCAGCCCCAGCATTTT. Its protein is CASSLFTGARDQPQHF.

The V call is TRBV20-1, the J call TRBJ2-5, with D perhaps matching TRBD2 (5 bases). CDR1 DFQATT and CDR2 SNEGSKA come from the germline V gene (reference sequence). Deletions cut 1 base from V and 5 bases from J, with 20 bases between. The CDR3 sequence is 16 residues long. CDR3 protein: CSARADLRARVETQYF. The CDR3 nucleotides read TGCAGTGCTAGAGCGGATTTAAGGGCGCGGGTGGAGACCCAGTACTTC.

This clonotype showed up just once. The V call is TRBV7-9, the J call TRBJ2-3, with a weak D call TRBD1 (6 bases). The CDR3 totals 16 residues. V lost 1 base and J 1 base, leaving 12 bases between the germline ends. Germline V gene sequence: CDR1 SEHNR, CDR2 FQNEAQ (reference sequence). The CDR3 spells CASSLGRTVGTDTQYF. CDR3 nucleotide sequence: TGTGCCAGCAGCTTAGGGCGGACAGTGGGCACAGATACGCAGTATTTT. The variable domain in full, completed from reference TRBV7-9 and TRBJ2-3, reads DTGVSQNPRHKITKRGQNVTFRCDPISEHNRLYWYRQTLGQGPEFLTYFQNEAQLEKSRLLSDRFSAERPKGSFSTLEIQRTEQGDSAMYLCASSLGRTVGTDTQYFGPGTRLTVL.

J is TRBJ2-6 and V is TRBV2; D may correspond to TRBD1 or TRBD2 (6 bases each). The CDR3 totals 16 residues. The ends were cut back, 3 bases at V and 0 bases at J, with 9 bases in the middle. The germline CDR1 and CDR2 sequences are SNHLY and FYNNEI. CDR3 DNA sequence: TGTGCCAGCAGTGAGGGGGGCCGCTCTGGGGCCAACGTCCTGACTTTC. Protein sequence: CASSEGGRSGANVLTF.

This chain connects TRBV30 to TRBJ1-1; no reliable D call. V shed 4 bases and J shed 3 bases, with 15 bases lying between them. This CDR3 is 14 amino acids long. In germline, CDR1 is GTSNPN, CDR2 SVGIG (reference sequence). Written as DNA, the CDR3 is TGTGCCTGGAACCTGCCTGGTGGGGACACTGAAGCTTTCTTT. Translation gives CAWNLPGGDTEAFF. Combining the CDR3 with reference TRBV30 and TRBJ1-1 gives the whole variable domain SQTIHQWPATLVQPVGSPLSLECTVEGTSNPNLYWYRQAAGRGLQLLFYSVGIGQISSEVPQNLSASRPQDRQFILSSKKLLLSDSGFYLCAWNLPGGDTEAFFGQGTRLTVV.

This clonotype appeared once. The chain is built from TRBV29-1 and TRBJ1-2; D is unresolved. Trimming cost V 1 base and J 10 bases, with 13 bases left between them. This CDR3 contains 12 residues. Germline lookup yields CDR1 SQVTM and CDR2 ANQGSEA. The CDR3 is CSVEGTATHYTF. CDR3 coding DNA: TGCAGCGTTGAAGGGACCGCTACGCACTACACCTTC. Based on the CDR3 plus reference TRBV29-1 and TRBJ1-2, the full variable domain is SAVISQKPSRDICQRGTSLTIQCQVDSQVTMMFWYRQQPGQSLTLIATANQGSEATYESGFVIDKFPISRPNLTFSTLTVSNMSPEDSSIYLCSVEGTATHYTFGSGTRLTVV.

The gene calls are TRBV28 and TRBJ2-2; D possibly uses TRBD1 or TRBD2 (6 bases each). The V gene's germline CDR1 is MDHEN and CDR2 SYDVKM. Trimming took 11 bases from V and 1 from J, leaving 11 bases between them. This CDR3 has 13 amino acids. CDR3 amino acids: CAGGGQNTGELFF. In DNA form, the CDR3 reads TGTGCCGGAGGGGGTCAGAACACCGGGGAGCTGTTTTTT.

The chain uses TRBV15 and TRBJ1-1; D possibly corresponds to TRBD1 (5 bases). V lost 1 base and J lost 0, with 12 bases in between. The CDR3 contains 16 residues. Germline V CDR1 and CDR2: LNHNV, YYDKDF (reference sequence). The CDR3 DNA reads TGTGCCACCAGCAGAGTGGTAGGGACGATGAACACTGAAGCTTTCTTT. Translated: CATSRVVGTMNTEAFF.

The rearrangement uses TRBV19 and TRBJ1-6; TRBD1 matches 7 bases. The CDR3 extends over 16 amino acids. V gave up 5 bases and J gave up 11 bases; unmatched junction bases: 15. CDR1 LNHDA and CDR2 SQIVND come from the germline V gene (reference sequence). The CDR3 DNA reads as TGTGCCAGTAGTGCGCGACAGGGAATCCAGTCTGCACCCCTCCACTTT. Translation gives CASSARQGIQSAPLHF.

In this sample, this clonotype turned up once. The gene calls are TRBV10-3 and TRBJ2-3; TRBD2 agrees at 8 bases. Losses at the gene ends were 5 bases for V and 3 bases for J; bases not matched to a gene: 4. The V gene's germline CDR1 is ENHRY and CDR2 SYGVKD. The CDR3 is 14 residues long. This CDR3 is CAISSGRVTDTQYF. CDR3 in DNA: TGTGCCATCAGTAGCGGGAGAGTAACAGATACGCAGTATTTT.

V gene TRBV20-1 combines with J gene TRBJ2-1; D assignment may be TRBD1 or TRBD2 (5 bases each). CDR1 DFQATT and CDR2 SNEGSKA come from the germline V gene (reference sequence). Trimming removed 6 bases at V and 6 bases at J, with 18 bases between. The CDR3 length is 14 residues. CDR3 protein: CSATAVSGTNEQFF. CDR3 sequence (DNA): TGCAGTGCCACCGCGGTATCGGGGACCAATGAGCAGTTCTTC.